This T cell receptor beta chain was captured by sequencing in a study of blood T cell repertoires in COVID-19. Study at large: PBMCs, B-cell-depleted T cells, or T cells were the source of the cDNA or gDNA that made up the material.

Per the original data handling: Amplification from reference gene primers served as the basis for estimated nucleated cell counts. Method: immunoSEQ multiplex PCR; TCRdb's copy keeps in-frame clones and lacks some. V, J and clone size were drawn from that table, and D and trimming were deduced from the DNA. This sample has about 47,000 clones, with roughly nine tenths found just once. V lost 2 bases and J 7 bases, leaving 6 bases between the germline ends. The CDR3 length is 12 residues. Germline lookup yields CDR1 MNHNS and CDR2 SASEGT. Sequenced input: peripheral blood. This TCR came from an elderly man with active or convalescent COVID-19. V usage is TRBV6-1 and J usage is TRBJ2-1; D ambiguous. The CDR3 DNA reads TGTGCCAGCAGTGAAACAGTAAATGAGCAGTTCTTC. It yields the protein CASSETVNEQFF.